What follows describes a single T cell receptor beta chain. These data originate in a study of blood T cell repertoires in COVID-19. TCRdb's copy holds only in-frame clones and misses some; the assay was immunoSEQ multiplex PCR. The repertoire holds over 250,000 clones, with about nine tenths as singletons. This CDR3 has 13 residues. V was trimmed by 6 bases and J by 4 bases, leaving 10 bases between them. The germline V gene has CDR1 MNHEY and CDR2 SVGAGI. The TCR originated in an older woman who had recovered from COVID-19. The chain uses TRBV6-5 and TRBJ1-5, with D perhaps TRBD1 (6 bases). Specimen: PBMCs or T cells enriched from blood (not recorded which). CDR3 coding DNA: TGTGCCAGCAGAGGGACACTGAATCAGCCCCAGCATTTT. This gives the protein CASRGTLNQPQHF.